This T cell receptor beta chain was captured in a study of blood T cells in healthy people across ages. A second PCR, run for about 6 to 11 cycles, used a sample-barcoded 5' primer plus a J-beta primer mix. TCRdb itself ran the 5' RACE reads through MiXCR, one entry per CDR3 protein. The table lists just over 1 million distinct CDR3 sequences, 40% to 55% of them singletons. Drawing of peripheral blood yielded about 9.8 milliliters from each donor. As for this clonotype: The antigen remains undetermined.

Study-wide results and caveats: Expanded clonotype changes were possibly confounded by unknown donor CMV status.

Trimming took 0 bases from V and 0 from J, leaving 8 bases between them. Germline V lookup: CDR1 LGHDT, CDR2 YNNKEL (reference sequence). This CDR3 is 16 amino acids long. The source of this sequence is a woman aged 60-75 years in good health. The V and J genes are TRBV3-1 and TRBJ2-2, with D unclear. The sample was blood. The CDR3 DNA follows: TGTGCCAGCAGCCAAGATTGGGGAACGAACACCGGGGAGCTGTTTTTT. Encoded protein: CASSQDWGTNTGELFF.